One and the same sample provided the 19 T cell receptor beta chains below, sequenced in a study of beta chain features in type 1 diabetes. The entirety of the isolated RNA underwent reverse transcription, so expressed TCRB transcripts were sequenced. Assay: immunoSEQ multiplex PCR; the TCRdb copy retains only in-frame clones and omits some. Of 150,000 to 200,000 clones listed, 7.5% to 9.5% are singletons. The sequenced sample was central memory CD4+ T cells from blood. The origin of the receptors is a woman aged 18-35 years in good health.

This clone has a handful of counts. The rearrangement joins TRBV7-9 to TRBJ2-3; possibly TRBD1 for D (5 bases). In germline, CDR1 is SEHNR, CDR2 FQNEAQ (reference sequence). This CDR3 spans 14 amino acids. V was trimmed by 4 bases and J by 3 bases, leaving 11 bases between them. The chain's CDR3 is CASSWTQWTDTQYF. The CDR3 bases are TGTGCCAGCAGCTGGACACAGTGGACAGATACGCAGTATTTT.

This clone was seen a handful of times. The V and J genes are TRBV4-3 and TRBJ2-5, with D maybe TRBD1 (6 bases). This CDR3 has 14 amino acids. Germline V CDR1 and CDR2: LGHNA, YSLEER. V was trimmed by 0 bases and J by 4 bases, leaving 9 bases between them. The CDR3 coding sequence is TGCGCCAGCAGCCAAGATACAGGGAGAGAGACCCAGTACTTC. This codes for CASSQDTGRETQYF.

Turning to this clone: A read error is likely here: a far larger clone is one base away. The J gene is TRBJ2-1, the V gene TRBV5-4; weak D call: TRBD1 (6 bases). The V end lost 4 bases, the J end lost 3 bases, and 11 bases lay between the germline ends. Germline CDR1 is SGHNT and CDR2 is YYREEE (reference sequence). The length of the CDR3 is 14 residues. CDR3 in amino acids: CASSLRDNYNEQFF. DNA for the CDR3: TGTGCCAGCAGCCTCCGGGACAACTACAATGAGCAGTTCTTC.

This clone came up a few times. V gene TRBV9 combines with J gene TRBJ2-3; D gene ambiguous. CDR3 length equals 14 residues. CDR1 is SGDLS, CDR2 YYNGEE, per germline. V lost 0 bases and J lost 6, with 11 bases in between. The CDR3 is CASSVEAYGDTQYF. The DNA of the CDR3 is TGTGCCAGCAGCGTAGAGGCCTACGGGGATACGCAGTATTTT.

This clone showed up just a few times. The chain has TRBV7-2 and TRBJ2-5; perhaps TRBD1 as D (5 bases). Trimming stripped 1 base from V and 1 base from J, with 10 bases between. Germline V gene lookup returns CDR1 SGHTA and CDR2 FQGNSA. The CDR3 spans 15 residues. CDR3 sequence: CASSLDWGTQETQYF. The DNA of the CDR3 is TGTGCCAGCAGCTTAGATTGGGGCACCCAAGAGACCCAGTACTTC.

Here the CDR3 reads CAWTLANYGYTF. As DNA, the CDR3 is TGTGCCTGGACACTAGCTAACTATGGCTACACCTTC. The chain uses TRBV30 and TRBJ1-2, with D unclear. Per germline, CDR1 GTSNPN and CDR2 SVGIG (reference sequence). V lost 4 bases and J lost 0, with 6 bases in between. The CDR3 consists of 12 residues.

The V gene is TRBV7-8, the J gene TRBJ2-3; possible D gene TRBD2, 5 bases. Germline V gives CDR1 SGHVS, CDR2 FQNEAQ. This CDR3 region has 14 residues. V lost 0 bases, J lost 2 bases, and 6 bases lay in between. CDR3 sequence (DNA): TGTGCCAGCAGCTTAGCGGAGGACACAGATACGCAGTATTTT. As protein: CASSLAEDTDTQYF.

This clone was observed a handful of times. CDR3 sequence (DNA): TGTGCCAGCGCCTCAATCAGCTCTGGAAACACCATATATTTT. Protein product: CASASISSGNTIYF. The V gene is TRBV11-2, the J gene TRBJ1-3; D is ambiguous. V shed 8 bases and J shed 0 bases, with 11 bases lying between them. CDR3 size: 14 residues. The germline CDR1 and CDR2 sequences are SGHAT and FQNNGV.

As DNA, the CDR3 is TGTGCCAGCAGCTTACGACTAGCGGGACCTACAGATACGCAGTATTTT. It encodes CASSLRLAGPTDTQYF. V usage is TRBV7-2 and J usage is TRBJ2-3; 11 nucleotides align to TRBD2. The V gene end was trimmed by 2 bases and the J gene end by 3 bases; junction bases not matched to a gene: 4. The CDR3 consists of 16 residues. Per germline, CDR1 SGHTA and CDR2 FQGNSA.

The sample holds many counts of this clone. The chain has TRBV7-9 and TRBJ2-1; 8 nucleotides align to TRBD1. Unmatched junction bases numbered 6, after V lost 5 bases and J lost 3 bases. Germline values: CDR1 SEHNR, CDR2 FQNEAQ (reference sequence). CDR3 length: 15 amino acids. The CDR3 bases are TGTGCCAGCAGCACTGGACAGGGAAACTACAATGAGCAGTTCTTC. This codes for CASSTGQGNYNEQFF.

This chain connects TRBV7-2 to TRBJ1-3, with D possibly matching TRBD1 (6 bases). V lost 4 bases and J lost 4, with 14 bases in between. This CDR3 is built from 15 residues. Per the germline V gene, CDR1 is SGHTA and CDR2 is FQGNSA. The CDR3 sequence is CASSSSGQYGNTIYF. DNA for the CDR3: TGTGCCAGCAGCTCCTCCGGACAGTACGGAAACACCATATATTTT.

This clone was found a few times. The rearrangement uses TRBV5-1 and TRBJ1-1; D call uncertain. This CDR3 region has 13 residues. Trimming removed 6 bases from V and 2 bases from J, with 11 bases in between. In germline, CDR1 is SGHRS, CDR2 YFSETQ. CDR3 in amino acids: CASKSGINTEAFF. CDR3 nucleotide sequence: TGCGCCAGCAAGTCGGGGATCAACACTGAAGCTTTCTTT.

There are a few counts of this clone. The chain uses TRBV7-2 and TRBJ2-5; TRBD2 agrees at 7 bases. In germline, CDR1 is SGHTA, CDR2 FQGNSA. Unmatched junction bases numbered 2, after V lost 3 bases and J lost 1 base. CDR3 length equals 14 residues. In DNA form, the CDR3 reads TGTGCCAGCAGCTTGAGCGGGGTCCAAGAGACCCAGTACTTC. This codes for CASSLSGVQETQYF.

This clone was seen a few times. V gene TRBV9 combines with J gene TRBJ2-3; tentative D call: TRBD2 (6 bases). Germline CDR1 reads SGDLS; CDR2 reads YYNGEE. The CDR3 length is 15 residues. Trimming pared 4 bases from V and 4 bases from J, leaving 16 bases between. CDR3 DNA sequence: TGTGCCAGCAGCCCTCAGACTAGTAGGCCAGATACGCAGTATTTT. Amino acids: CASSPQTSRPDTQYF.

The chain is built from TRBV30 and TRBJ2-1; D is unresolved. The CDR3 contains 15 residues. Trimming pared 2 bases from V and 0 bases from J, leaving 11 bases between. The germline V gene encodes CDR1 GTSNPN and CDR2 SVGIG (reference sequence). CDR3 coding DNA: TGTGCCTGGAGTTCAGAACCAAGCTCCTACAATGAGCAGTTCTTC. It translates to CAWSSEPSSYNEQFF.

The J gene is TRBJ2-2, the V gene TRBV14, with D tentatively TRBD2 (5 bases). The germline V gene has CDR1 SGHDN and CDR2 FVKESK. The CDR3 runs 13 residues. V lost 4 bases and J 7 bases, leaving 10 bases between the germline ends. The CDR3 is CASSRPGFGELFF. The CDR3 bases are TGTGCCAGCAGCCGCCCGGGATTCGGGGAGCTGTTTTTT.

The chain recombines TRBV5-4 with TRBJ2-5; 12 bases align to TRBD1. Losses at the gene ends were 4 bases for V and 6 bases for J; bases not matched to a gene: 7. Germline CDR1 reads SGHNT; CDR2 reads YYREEE (reference sequence). This CDR3 contains 15 residues. The CDR3 here is CASSLGTGGGKTQYF. The CDR3 coding sequence is TGTGCCAGCAGCCTCGGGACAGGGGGCGGAAAGACCCAGTACTTC.

As DNA, the CDR3 is TGTGCCAGCCATGGGGCTCTCTATAGCAATCAGCCCCAGCATTTT. Amino acids: CASHGALYSNQPQHF. This chain connects TRBV21-1 to TRBJ1-5; the tabulated D call, TRBD1, remains unverified against the DNA. TRBV21-1 is a listed pseudogene. This CDR3 is built from 15 residues.

Here the CDR3 reads CASSPVTGEIYGYTF. The CDR3 DNA reads as TGTGCCAGCTCACCGGTGACAGGGGAGATATATGGCTACACCTTC. The chain uses TRBV18 and TRBJ1-2, with 8 nucleotides matching TRBD1. After removal of 3 bases from V and 5 bases from J, the junction contained 8 bases not matched to a gene. The length of the CDR3 is 15 residues. CDR1 and CDR2 (germline): KGHSH, LQKENI.